This TCR beta chain was identified in a study of blood T cell repertoires in COVID-19 (dated by TCRdb to about 2020). Background for the entire study: Collaborator samples came from the United States, Italy and Spain and covered acute and convalescent phases of COVID-19. The repertoires were made available in a free public database intended to serve as a resource for research on the immune response to SARS-CoV-2. Deeply sampled blood TCRbeta repertoires from subjects exposed to, actively infected with, or recovered from COVID-19 were included in the dataset. The sample metadata nearly always contained a de-identified subject ID, COVID-19 status, age in years and sex. HLA class I and class II types, where available, came from metadata supplied by the sample provider rather than from assay-based typing. The samples were drawn from two sources: the first 160 participants of the ongoing ImmuneRACE study, and 950 to 1,500 subjects contributed by 6 global collaborators. The prospective study material was composed of cDNA or gDNA derived from T cells, B-cell-depleted T cells, or PBMCs.

The immunoSEQ Assay, a bias-controlled multiplex PCR, was used to amplify TCRbeta CDR3 regions from genomic DNA. The source study handled its data this way. The number of nucleated cells in each sample was estimated by amplification of reference gene primers within the assay. To quantify the absolute abundance of each unique TCRbeta CDR3 rearrangement, sequence reads were collapsed and filtered. For each sample, productive Simpson clonality was calculated by taking the square root of Simpson's diversity index across productive rearrangements. What TCRdb holds here is the immuneACCESS table cut down to in-frame rearrangements. Part of the clones is not present; checked against another copy, under half of the missing clones reflect an unresolved V gene, and the others are unexplained. V and J calls and clone size are copied from that table; D and trimming were computed from the DNA. The sample table contains approximately 260,000 clones; only one count was recorded for approximately 83% of them. Together, the top ten hold roughly 3.3% of the sample.

Study-wide conclusions, independent of this receptor: The amount of clinical and demographic metadata varied by source and participant and was provided uncurated.

Participants in the prospective study were enrolled through a virtual design, were aged roughly 18 to 95 years, and lived in 24 United States geographic areas. To assign participants to cohorts, the prospective study relied on clinical history that participants themselves reported in a screening survey and a study questionnaire. Mobile phlebotomists in the prospective study collected whole blood, serum and a nasopharyngeal or oropharyngeal swab from every participant. Over a roughly two-month period, participants in the prospective study had the option of providing additional blood draws and questionnaires. Prospective study blood samples were shipped either frozen or at room temperature before DNA extraction. Of note for this clone: Its antigen remains undetermined. Base-call qualities are not available, and no considerably larger clone is one nucleotide away.

Reading the germline V gene gives CDR1 SQVTM and CDR2 ANQGSEA. V lost 6 bases and J lost 2 bases, and the count of bases not matched to a germline gene is 16. The CDR3 contains 16 residues, cysteine and phenylalanine counted. This entry keeps only the CDR3 DNA: 48 bases, framed from base 1. Specimen: PBMCs or T cells enriched from blood (not recorded which). The V and J genes are TRBV29-1 and TRBJ2-7, with 7 central nucleotides matching TRBD1. The clonotype comes from a woman aged 35 to 49 with acute COVID-19. This receptor has the CDR3 CSVQPDHRGKTYEQYF. The DNA reads as follows: TGCAGCGTACAACCAGACCACAGGGGTAAGACCTACGAGCAGTACTTC.